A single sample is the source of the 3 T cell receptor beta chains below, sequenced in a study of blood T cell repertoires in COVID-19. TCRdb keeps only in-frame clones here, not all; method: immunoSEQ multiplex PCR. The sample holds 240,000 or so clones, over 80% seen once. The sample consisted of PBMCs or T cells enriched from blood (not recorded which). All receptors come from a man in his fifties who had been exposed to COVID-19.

The DNA of the CDR3 is TGTGCCAGCTCACCGCAGGGGATTGATGGCTACACCTTC. Amino acids: CASSPQGIDGYTF. The chain carries TRBV18 and TRBJ1-2; perhaps TRBD1 as D (6 bases). CDR1 is KGHSH, CDR2 LQKENI, per germline. The CDR3 runs 13 residues. V gave up 3 bases and J gave up 6 bases, with 11 bases separating them.

CDR3 residues: CASSLGQGIGGYTF. The CDR3 bases are TGTGCCAGCAGCTTAGGACAGGGTATTGGTGGCTACACCTTC. The rearrangement joins TRBV5-6 to TRBJ1-2; 8 positions match TRBD1. This CDR3 contains 14 residues. The V segment lost 2 bases and the J segment 7 bases; nucleotides outside the gene matches: 7. Germline CDR1 SGHDT, CDR2 YYEEEE. The full variable domain, with the rest looked up from reference TRBV5-6 and TRBJ1-2, is DAGVTQSPTHLIKTRGQQVTLRCSPKSGHDTVSWYQQALGQGPQFIFQYYEEEERQRGNFPDRFSGHQFPNYSSELNVNALLLGDSALYLCASSLGQGIGGYTFGSGTRLTVV.

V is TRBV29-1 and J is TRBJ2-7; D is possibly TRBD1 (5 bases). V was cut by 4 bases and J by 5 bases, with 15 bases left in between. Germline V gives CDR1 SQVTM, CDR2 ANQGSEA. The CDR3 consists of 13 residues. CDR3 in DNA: TGCAGCGTTGCGCGGCAGGGCGGAGACGAGCAGTACGTC. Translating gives CSVARQGGDEQYV.